What follows describes a single T cell receptor beta chain. Its antigen is undetermined. The CDR3 totals 16 residues. Germline values: CDR1 MNHNS, CDR2 SASEGT. With V trimmed by 4 bases and J by 4 bases, 9 bases remained unmatched. This record comes from a study of cytomegalovirus exposure and HLA in healthy donors. The study, taken as a whole, reports: Later, an analysis found that common viral pathogens appeared to be linked with several of the most significant clusters.

With 60 Vbeta and 13 Jbeta primers, the PCR was carried out. Profiling relied on immunoSEQ multiplex PCR, and the TCRdb table lists in-frame clones only, not all of them. The table lists some 120,000 clones, around 78% of them singletons. The chain couples TRBV6-1 to TRBJ1-3; 8 bases align to TRBD1. Sequencing was done on a sample of PBMCs. The TCR sequence derives from a man aged 35 to 55 in good health and CMV-seronegative. Here the CDR3 DNA reads TGTGCCAGCAGTGGACGGACAGGGCAAGGAGGAAACACCATATATTTT. Protein sequence: CASSGRTGQGGNTIYF.